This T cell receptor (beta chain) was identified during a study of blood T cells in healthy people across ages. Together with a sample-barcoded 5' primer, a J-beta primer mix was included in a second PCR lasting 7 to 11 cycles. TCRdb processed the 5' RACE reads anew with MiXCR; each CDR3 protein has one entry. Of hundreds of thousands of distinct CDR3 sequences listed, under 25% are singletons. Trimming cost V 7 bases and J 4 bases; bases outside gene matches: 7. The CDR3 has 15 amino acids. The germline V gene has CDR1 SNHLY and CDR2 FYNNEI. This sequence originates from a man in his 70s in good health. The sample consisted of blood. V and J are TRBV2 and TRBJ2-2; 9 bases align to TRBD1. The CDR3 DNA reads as TGTGCCAGCACCCAGGCGGGACAGGGCACCGGGGAGCTGTTTTTT. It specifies CASTQAGQGTGELFF.